Listed below are T cell receptor beta chains from one sample, sequenced in a study of cytomegalovirus exposure and HLA in healthy donors. Measured with immunoSEQ multiplex PCR; TCRdb has only the in-frame clones, and not every one. This sample has tens of thousands of clones; around 90% occur once, and the top ten carry 3.5% to 4%. What was sequenced was PBMCs. The receptor set was obtained from a woman aged 18-30 years in good health and CMV-seropositive. Both conserved end residues are part of each CDR3. D genes are given only for firm matches. A clone size is listed for some rows: how often the clone was seen (once, few, many), or a class if it is expanded.

j_gene: TRBJ2-1
abundance: -
d_gene: -
v_gene: TRBV6-5
len: 13
CDR3aa: CASRKRPYNEQFF
CDR3nt: TGTGCCAGCAGAAAGCGCCCCTACAATGAGCAGTTCTTC

j_gene: TRBJ2-5
abundance: -
d_gene: -
v_gene: TRBV5-1
len: 12
CDR3aa: CASSLAEETQYF
CDR3nt: TGCGCCAGCAGCTTGGCCGAAGAGACCCAGTACTTC

j_gene: TRBJ2-5
abundance: -
d_gene: -
v_gene: TRBV7-2
len: 13
CDR3aa: CASSLALGPPRYF
CDR3nt: TGTGCCAGCAGCTTAGCGCTGGGGCCCCCGAGGTACTTC

j_gene: TRBJ1-1
abundance: -
d_gene: TRBD1
v_gene: TRBV7-9
len: 14
CDR3aa: CASRRGQGEPEAFF
CDR3nt: TGTGCCAGCAGACGCGGACAGGGAGAACCTGAAGCTTTCTTT

j_gene: TRBJ1-4
abundance: once
d_gene: TRBD1
v_gene: TRBV5-6
len: 14
CDR3aa: CASHPGQGAEKLFF
CDR3nt: TGTGCCAGCCACCCGGGACAGGGAGCTGAAAAACTGTTTTTT

j_gene: TRBJ1-2
abundance: -
d_gene: TRBD1
v_gene: TRBV4-1
len: 21
CDR3aa: CASSLYGGTGIRALSLYGYTF
CDR3nt: TGCGCCAGCAGCCTCTACGGCGGGACAGGAATAAGAGCCCTCAGCCTCTATGGCTACACCTTC

j_gene: TRBJ1-5
abundance: -
d_gene: -
v_gene: TRBV4-1
len: 15
CDR3aa: CASSQQGFGNQPQHF
CDR3nt: TGCGCCAGCAGCCAACAGGGTTTTGGCAATCAGCCCCAGCATTTT

j_gene: TRBJ1-4
abundance: -
d_gene: TRBD1
v_gene: TRBV7-2
len: 17
CDR3aa: CASSLSGWPGTDEKLFF
CDR3nt: TGTGCCAGCAGCTTAAGTGGGTGGCCCGGGACAGACGAAAAACTGTTTTTT

j_gene: TRBJ2-3
abundance: -
d_gene: -
v_gene: TRBV11-3
len: 15
CDR3aa: CASSLGVGHTDTQYF
CDR3nt: TGTGCCAGCAGCTTAGGGGTGGGCCATACAGATACGCAGTATTTT

j_gene: TRBJ2-7
abundance: -
d_gene: TRBD1
v_gene: TRBV6-5
len: 14
CDR3aa: CASSYGTGLDEQYF
CDR3nt: TGTGCCAGCAGTTACGGGACAGGGCTCGACGAGCAGTACTTC

j_gene: TRBJ1-2
abundance: -
d_gene: -
v_gene: TRBV6-1
len: 17
CDR3aa: CASSEWGRAKTNYGYTF
CDR3nt: TGTGCCAGCAGTGAATGGGGCAGGGCCAAAACTAACTATGGCTACACCTTC

j_gene: TRBJ1-1
abundance: -
d_gene: -
v_gene: TRBV5-4
len: 14
CDR3aa: CASSWENRVTEAFF
CDR3nt: TGTGCCAGCAGCTGGGAAAACAGGGTCACTGAAGCTTTCTTT

j_gene: TRBJ1-2
abundance: once
d_gene: -
v_gene: TRBV7-3
len: 15
CDR3aa: CAILTLEVTNYGYTF
CDR3nt: TGTGCCATCCTAACTCTCGAGGTAACCAACTATGGCTACACCTTC

j_gene: TRBJ1-3
abundance: -
d_gene: -
v_gene: TRBV18
len: 14
CDR3aa: CASSRQGTRNTIYF
CDR3nt: TGTGCCAGCTCACGGCAGGGGACAAGAAACACCATATATTTT

j_gene: TRBJ2-1
abundance: -
d_gene: TRBD1
v_gene: TRBV29-1
len: 13
CDR3aa: CSVVDRVVYEQFF
CDR3nt: TGCAGCGTGGTCGACAGGGTTGTCTATGAGCAGTTCTTC

j_gene: TRBJ1-5
abundance: -
d_gene: -
v_gene: TRBV19
len: 16
CDR3aa: CASSLTGDDSNQPQHF
CDR3nt: TGTGCCAGTAGTCTTACCGGGGATGATAGCAATCAGCCCCAGCATTTT

j_gene: TRBJ2-7
abundance: -
d_gene: TRBD2
v_gene: TRBV6-6
len: 15
CDR3aa: CATSIAGVPPYEQYF
CDR3nt: TGTGCCACCTCGATAGCGGGAGTTCCCCCGTACGAGCAGTACTTC

j_gene: TRBJ2-7
abundance: medium-sized
d_gene: TRBD1
v_gene: TRBV10-3
len: 14
CDR3aa: CAISVGTDPYEQYF
CDR3nt: TGTGCCATCAGTGTTGGGACAGACCCCTACGAGCAGTACTTC

j_gene: TRBJ1-2
abundance: -
d_gene: TRBD1
v_gene: TRBV7-8
len: 20
CDR3aa: CASSFGGGGTGMSFGYGYTF
CDR3nt: TGTGCCAGCAGCTTCGGGGGCGGCGGGACAGGAATGTCTTTCGGCTATGGCTACACCTTC

j_gene: TRBJ2-5
abundance: -
d_gene: TRBD2
v_gene: TRBV7-9
len: 15
CDR3aa: CASSRTSGNRETQYF
CDR3nt: TGTGCCAGCAGCCGGACTAGCGGGAATCGAGAGACCCAGTACTTC

j_gene: TRBJ2-7
abundance: -
d_gene: -
v_gene: TRBV30
len: 13
CDR3aa: CAWSVRRQDEQYF
CDR3nt: TGTGCCTGGAGTGTACGTCGTCAGGACGAGCAGTACTTC

j_gene: TRBJ2-5
abundance: -
d_gene: TRBD2
v_gene: TRBV28
len: 20
CDR3aa: CASSSLITRLAGGRGETQYF
CDR3nt: TGTGCCAGCAGTTCCCTCATTACTCGTCTAGCGGGAGGGCGGGGAGAGACCCAGTACTTC

j_gene: TRBJ2-5
abundance: -
d_gene: -
v_gene: TRBV28
len: 14
CDR3aa: CASSLQGLQETQYF
CDR3nt: TGTGCCAGCAGTTTACAGGGTCTCCAAGAGACCCAGTACTTC

j_gene: TRBJ2-7
abundance: once
d_gene: -
v_gene: TRBV5-1
len: 14
CDR3aa: CASSFTSGSYEQYF
CDR3nt: TGCGCCAGCAGCTTTACCTCAGGATCCTACGAGCAGTACTTC

j_gene: TRBJ1-4
abundance: -
d_gene: -
v_gene: TRBV5-4
len: 15
CDR3aa: CASSIRQGLNEKLFF
CDR3nt: TGTGCCAGCAGCATCCGGCAGGGGCTAAATGAAAAACTGTTTTTT

j_gene: TRBJ2-3
abundance: -
d_gene: TRBD2
v_gene: TRBV11-2
len: 16
CDR3aa: CASSESRLAGQHTQYF
CDR3nt: TGTGCCAGCAGCGAGAGTAGACTAGCGGGGCAACATACGCAGTATTTT

j_gene: TRBJ1-5
abundance: -
d_gene: -
v_gene: TRBV4-1
len: 16
CDR3aa: CASSNGGVNSNQPQHF
CDR3nt: TGCGCCAGCAGCAACGGGGGAGTTAATAGCAATCAGCCCCAGCATTTT

j_gene: TRBJ2-5
abundance: -
d_gene: -
v_gene: TRBV7-8
len: 14
CDR3aa: CASSLNFGGETQYF
CDR3nt: TGTGCCAGCAGCTTAAACTTCGGGGGAGAGACCCAGTACTTC

j_gene: TRBJ1-4
abundance: -
d_gene: -
v_gene: TRBV7-9
len: 14
CDR3aa: CASSLPGIKEKLFF
CDR3nt: TGTGCCAGCAGCTTACCAGGGATAAAAGAAAAACTGTTTTTT

j_gene: TRBJ1-1
abundance: -
d_gene: -
v_gene: TRBV5-1
len: 14
CDR3aa: CASSPDRKDPEAFF
CDR3nt: TGCGCCAGCAGCCCGGACAGAAAGGATCCTGAAGCTTTCTTT

j_gene: TRBJ2-7
abundance: once
d_gene: TRBD2
v_gene: TRBV27
len: 15
CDR3aa: CASTVVAGRAYEQYF
CDR3nt: TGTGCCAGCACCGTGGTGGCAGGGAGGGCCTACGAGCAGTACTTC

j_gene: TRBJ2-1
abundance: -
d_gene: TRBD2
v_gene: TRBV11-1
len: 16
CDR3aa: CASSLVSGGPLGEQFF
CDR3nt: TGTGCCAGCAGCTTAGTCTCGGGGGGGCCTTTGGGTGAGCAGTTCTTC

j_gene: TRBJ1-5
abundance: -
d_gene: -
v_gene: TRBV6-5
len: 13
CDR3aa: CASSYRDNQPQHF
CDR3nt: TGTGCCAGCAGTTACCGGGACAATCAGCCCCAGCATTTT

j_gene: TRBJ2-7
abundance: -
d_gene: TRBD2
v_gene: TRBV30
len: 17
CDR3aa: CAWSPIGRGGRTYEQYF
CDR3nt: TGTGCCTGGAGTCCCATTGGGCGGGGGGGCCGAACCTACGAGCAGTACTTC

j_gene: TRBJ1-1
abundance: -
d_gene: -
v_gene: TRBV28
len: 12
CDR3aa: CASSLLVQEAFF
CDR3nt: TGTGCCAGCAGTTTATTGGTACAGGAAGCTTTCTTT

j_gene: TRBJ2-7
abundance: -
d_gene: -
v_gene: TRBV6-6
len: 13
CDR3aa: CASLDSSLYEQYF
CDR3nt: TGTGCCAGCCTGGACAGCTCTCTTTACGAGCAGTACTTC

j_gene: TRBJ2-3
abundance: medium-sized
d_gene: TRBD1
v_gene: TRBV10-3
len: 16
CDR3aa: CAISEAPGQGADTQYF
CDR3nt: TGTGCCATCAGTGAAGCCCCGGGACAGGGGGCAGATACGCAGTATTTT

j_gene: TRBJ1-6
abundance: -
d_gene: TRBD1
v_gene: TRBV5-4
len: 13
CDR3aa: CASSNGQGSPLHF
CDR3nt: TGTGCCAGCAGCAACGGACAGGGGTCACCCCTCCACTTT

j_gene: TRBJ2-2
abundance: -
d_gene: -
v_gene: TRBV9
len: 15
CDR3aa: CASSEGVVDTGELFF
CDR3nt: TGTGCCAGCAGCGAGGGGGTAGTGGACACCGGGGAGCTGTTTTTT

j_gene: TRBJ2-1
abundance: -
d_gene: TRBD2
v_gene: TRBV11-2
len: 15
CDR3aa: CASSLDSGGANEQFF
CDR3nt: TGTGCCAGCAGCTTAGATAGCGGGGGGGCCAATGAGCAGTTCTTC